The 14 T cell receptor beta chains presented below share a single source sample, sequenced in a study of response to subunit inactivated influenza vaccine. TCRdb re-analysed the RT-PCR reads in MiXCR, keeping a single row per CDR3 protein. Found here are more than 600,000 distinct CDR3 sequences, less than 20% of them singletons; the top ten hold roughly a tenth. The sample in question was PBMCs from blood, obtained 5 days after vaccination. The receptors stem from a man between 45 and 60 years old who received an inactivated influenza vaccine.

This sequence joins TRBV28 and TRBJ2-7; D unresolved. CDR1 MDHEN and CDR2 SYDVKM come from the germline V gene. Deletions cut 7 bases from V and 0 bases from J, with 13 bases between. This CDR3 comprises 14 residues. The CDR3: CASILRRNSYEQYF. The CDR3 nucleotides are TGTGCCAGCATCCTCCGACGGAACTCCTACGAGCAGTACTTC. The whole variable domain, remainder taken from reference TRBV28 and TRBJ2-7, is DVKVTQSSRYLVKRTGEKVFLECVQDMDHENMFWYRQDPGLGLRLIYFSYDVKMKEKGDIPEGYSVSREKKERFSLILESASTNQTSMYLCASILRRNSYEQYFGPGTRLTVT.

There are a few counts of this clonotype. The chain uses TRBV4-3 and TRBJ2-2, with D unresolved. V was clipped by 2 bases and J by 7 bases, with 8 bases between them. This CDR3 contains 13 residues. Germline V CDR1 and CDR2: LGHNA, YSLEER. DNA of the CDR3: TGCGCCAGCAGCCAAAGGGTGTACGGGGAGCTGTTTTTT. This translates into CASSQRVYGELFF.

This clonotype appeared a few times. The chain has TRBV29-1 and TRBJ1-6; 9 nucleotides match TRBD1. This CDR3 is built from 13 residues. Trimming at V came to 7 bases and at J to 6 bases, leaving 4 bases not matched to a gene. From germline, CDR1 is SQVTM and CDR2 ANQGSEA. The CDR3: CSARTGVNSPLHF. The CDR3 DNA reads as TGCAGCGCCCGGACAGGGGTTAATTCACCCCTCCACTTT.

This clonotype showed up just a few times. This chain connects TRBV5-6 to TRBJ2-1, with 11 bases fitting TRBD1. CDR1 SGHDT and CDR2 YYEEEE come from the germline V gene. The CDR3 is 18 residues long. V shed 4 bases and J 0 bases; nucleotides not matched to a gene: 9. The CDR3 coding sequence is TGTGCCAGCAGCAAGGACAGGGGGCGAATGATCTCCTACAATGAGCAGTTCTTC. Translation: CASSKDRGRMISYNEQFF.

The V and J genes are TRBV5-1 and TRBJ1-2, with a tentative D call TRBD1 (5 bases). The CDR3 is 16 amino acids. Trimming cost V 4 bases and J 1 base, with 17 bases left between them. CDR1 is SGHRS, CDR2 YFSETQ, per germline. DNA of the CDR3: TGCGCCAGCAGCCCTGCCTTCGGGGGAGTTAACTATGGCTACACCTTC. It specifies CASSPAFGGVNYGYTF.

There are a few counts of this clonotype. J is TRBJ2-7 and V is TRBV15; D gene unclear. The CDR3 has 15 residues. The germline V gene encodes CDR1 LNHNV and CDR2 YYDKDF (reference sequence). Trimming removed 0 bases at V and 3 bases at J, with 12 bases between. The CDR3 loop reads CATSRDTILSYEQYF. In DNA, the CDR3 is TGTGCCACCAGCAGAGATACAATATTGAGCTACGAGCAGTACTTC.

The rearrangement links TRBV15 to TRBJ2-7; 13 nucleotides align to TRBD2. This CDR3 is 17 amino acids long. Unmatched junction bases numbered 10, after V lost 2 bases and J lost 6 bases. Germline loops: CDR1 LNHNV, CDR2 YYDKDF (reference sequence). DNA for the CDR3: TGTGCCACCAGCAGAAGATACCCAGGACTAGCGGGAGCCGAGCAGTACTTC. Amino acids: CATSRRYPGLAGAEQYF. Looking up the rest from reference TRBV15 and TRBJ2-7 gives the full variable domain: DAMVIQNPRYQVTQFGKPVTLSCSQTLNHNVMYWYQQKSSQAPKLLFHYYDKDFNNEADTPDNFQSRRPNTSFCFLDIRSPGLGDTAMYLCATSRRYPGLAGAEQYFGPGTRLTVT.

In this sample, this clonotype turned up a few times. This chain uses TRBV20-1 with TRBJ2-3, with 9 bases that match TRBD2. Trimming cost V 3 bases and J 6 bases; bases outside gene matches: 4. CDR1 DFQATT and CDR2 SNEGSKA come from the germline V gene (reference sequence). This CDR3 spans 13 amino acids. The CDR3 nucleotides read TGCAGTGCTAGGTCTAGCGGGAAGGATACGCAGTATTTT. This encodes CSARSSGKDTQYF.

This chain links TRBV28 with TRBJ2-5; D is undetermined. Between the trimmed V and J ends, which lost 5 bases and 2 bases, there was a span of 9 bases. The CDR3 is made up of 13 amino acids. Looked up from germline, CDR1 is MDHEN and CDR2 is SYDVKM. The CDR3 nucleotides are TGTGCCAGCAGTCATAGCCCGCAAGAGACCCAGTACTTC. Its translation: CASSHSPQETQYF.

The chain carries TRBV7-2 and TRBJ2-7, with D possibly being TRBD1 (6 bases). The CDR3 is 15 residues long. CDR1 SGHTA and CDR2 FQGNSA come from the germline V gene. V was clipped by 1 base and J by 3 bases, with 13 bases between them. The CDR3 spells CASSLEAGANYEQYF. The CDR3 nucleotides are TGTGCCAGCAGCTTAGAAGCAGGGGCAAACTACGAGCAGTACTTC.

The chain uses TRBV28 and TRBJ1-1; D may be TRBD1 (5 bases). The CDR3 contains 15 residues. The V gene's germline CDR1 is MDHEN and CDR2 SYDVKM. Trimming shortened V by 3 bases and J by 2 bases, and 13 bases separated the two germline ends. CDR3 in amino acids: CASSFPRQPNTEAFF. In DNA, the CDR3 is TGTGCCAGCAGTTTTCCGCGACAGCCTAACACTGAAGCTTTCTTT.

This clonotype was counted a few times. The genes are TRBV4-3 and TRBJ2-3, with D maybe TRBD1 (5 bases). The CDR3 is 15 amino acids. V was pared by 5 bases and J by 0 bases, with 12 bases between. Germline V gives CDR1 LGHNA, CDR2 YSLEER. DNA for the CDR3: TGCGCCAGCAGCGCTAAGGGGCCCAGCACAGATACGCAGTATTTT. It encodes CASSAKGPSTDTQYF.

The J gene is TRBJ2-4, the V gene TRBV6-5; D perhaps matches TRBD1 (5 bases). Per germline, CDR1 MNHEY and CDR2 SVGAGI. V lost 2 bases and J 1 base, leaving 9 bases between the germline ends. The CDR3 consists of 15 residues. CDR3 DNA sequence: TGTGCCAGCAGTTACCTCCAGGGTGCCAAAAACATTCAGTACTTC. Translated: CASSYLQGAKNIQYF.

V and J are TRBV24-1 and TRBJ2-1; 7 positions agree with TRBD2. The V segment lost 4 bases and the J segment 2 bases; nucleotides outside the gene matches: 4. The CDR3 runs 15 residues. The germline V gene has CDR1 KGHDR and CDR2 SFDVKD. The CDR3 DNA reads TGTGCCACCAGTGAGAGCGGGGTCGCCTACAATGAGCAGTTCTTC. Protein product: CATSESGVAYNEQFF.